This TCR beta chain was profiled in a study of blood T cell repertoires in COVID-19. As for the study in general: Sample material is recorded as cDNA or gDNA derived from T cells, B-cell-depleted T cells, or PBMCs.

In the source study's methods: Nucleated cell counts were estimated from reference gene primer amplification. Sequencing used immunoSEQ multiplex PCR; TCRdb keeps in-frame clones, though not all of them. V and J calls and clone size follow that table, whereas D and trimming were derived from the DNA. The sample contains under 200,000 clones, 70% to 90% of which appear only once. Germline CDR1 is LNHDA and CDR2 is SQIVND (reference sequence). The CDR3 is made up of 14 amino acids. Trimming took 6 bases from V and 7 from J; bases not matched to a gene: 5. V is TRBV19 and J is TRBJ1-4; 10 bases fit TRBD1. This TCR was recovered from a man between 70 and 80 years old with active or convalescent COVID-19. Sequencing was done on a sample of peripheral blood. This CDR3 is CASRRGDRGEKLFF. Here the CDR3 DNA reads TGTGCCAGTAGGCGCGGGGACAGGGGTGAAAAACTGTTTTTT.